This T cell receptor (beta chain) was sequenced in a study of blood T cell repertoires in COVID-19. In the study overall: Samples came from the United States, Italy and Spain, spanning acute and convalescent COVID-19.

Cohort allocation depended upon clinical history that participants reported. The data were produced by immunoSEQ multiplex PCR, yet TCRdb's version contains in-frame clones alone and is incomplete. Of about 340,000 clones in the sample, approximately 86% were seen once. The TCR originated in a woman aged 40 to 55 with acute COVID-19. The sequenced sample consisted of PBMCs or T cells enriched from blood (not recorded which).

The CDR3: CASSLAGGSYGYTF. The CDR3 DNA is TGCGCCAGCAGCTTGGCGGGGGGGAGCTATGGCTACACCTTC. The chain couples TRBV5-1 to TRBJ1-2, with D possibly matching TRBD1 (5 bases). The CDR3 spans 14 residues. V was pared by 0 bases and J by 4 bases, with 10 bases between. The germline V gene encodes CDR1 SGHRS and CDR2 YFSETQ.